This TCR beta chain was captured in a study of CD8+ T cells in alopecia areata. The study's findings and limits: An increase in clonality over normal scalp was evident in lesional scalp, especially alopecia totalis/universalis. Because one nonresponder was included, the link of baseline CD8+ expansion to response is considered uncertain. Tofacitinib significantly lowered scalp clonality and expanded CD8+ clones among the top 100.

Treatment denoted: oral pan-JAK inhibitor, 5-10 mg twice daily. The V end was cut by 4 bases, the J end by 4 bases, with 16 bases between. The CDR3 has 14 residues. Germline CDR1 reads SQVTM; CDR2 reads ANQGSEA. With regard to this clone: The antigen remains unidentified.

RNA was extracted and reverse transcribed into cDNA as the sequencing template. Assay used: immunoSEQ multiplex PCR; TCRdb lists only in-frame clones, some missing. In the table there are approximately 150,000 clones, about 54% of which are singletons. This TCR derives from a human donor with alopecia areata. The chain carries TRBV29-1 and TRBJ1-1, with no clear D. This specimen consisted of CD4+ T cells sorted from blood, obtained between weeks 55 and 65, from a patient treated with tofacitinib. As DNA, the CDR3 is TGCAGCGTTGTAGGTCTCGGGGAGACCACTGAAGCTTTCTTT. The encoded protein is CSVVGLGETTEAFF.